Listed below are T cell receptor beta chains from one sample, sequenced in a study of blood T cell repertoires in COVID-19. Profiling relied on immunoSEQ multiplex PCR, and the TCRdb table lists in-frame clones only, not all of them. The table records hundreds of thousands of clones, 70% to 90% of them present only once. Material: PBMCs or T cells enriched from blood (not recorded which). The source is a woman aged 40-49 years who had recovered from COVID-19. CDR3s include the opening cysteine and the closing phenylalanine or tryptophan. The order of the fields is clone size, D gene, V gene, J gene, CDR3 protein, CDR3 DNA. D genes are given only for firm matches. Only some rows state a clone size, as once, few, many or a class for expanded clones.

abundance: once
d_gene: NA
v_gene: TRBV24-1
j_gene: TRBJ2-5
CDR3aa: CATSEPGTAQETQYF
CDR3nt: TGTGCCACCAGTGAACCCGGGACTGCGCAAGAGACCCAGTACTTC

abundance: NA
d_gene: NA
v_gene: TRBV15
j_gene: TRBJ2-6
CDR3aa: CATSPQGTGANVLTF
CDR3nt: TGTGCCACCAGCCCCCAGGGGACTGGGGCCAACGTCCTGACTTTC

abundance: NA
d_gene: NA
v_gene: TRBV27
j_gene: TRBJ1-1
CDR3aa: CASSFLWTATNEAFF
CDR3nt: TGTGCCAGCAGTTTCCTTTGGACAGCTACTAATGAAGCTTTCTTT

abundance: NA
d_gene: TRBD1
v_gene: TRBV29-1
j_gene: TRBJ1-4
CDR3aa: CSVLPGTGGEKLFF
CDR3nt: TGCAGCGTTCTCCCCGGGACAGGGGGTGAAAAACTGTTTTTT

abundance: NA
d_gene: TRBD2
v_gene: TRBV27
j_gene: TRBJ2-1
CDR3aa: CASRPGLAAYNEQFF
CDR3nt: TGTGCCAGCAGGCCAGGACTAGCGGCATACAATGAGCAGTTCTTC

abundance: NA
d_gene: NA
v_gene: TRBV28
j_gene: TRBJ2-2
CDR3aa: CASSLSWPNTGELFF
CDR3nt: TGTGCCAGCAGTTTAAGTTGGCCCAACACCGGGGAGCTGTTTTTT

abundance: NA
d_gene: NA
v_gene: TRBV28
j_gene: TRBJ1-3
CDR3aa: CASSAGFFSGNTIYF
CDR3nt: TGTGCCAGCAGTGCGGGCTTCTTCTCTGGAAACACCATATATTTT

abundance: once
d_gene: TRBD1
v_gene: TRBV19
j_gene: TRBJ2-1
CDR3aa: CASSIVGQGNNEQFF
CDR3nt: TGTGCCAGTAGTATTGTCGGACAGGGAAACAATGAGCAGTTCTTC

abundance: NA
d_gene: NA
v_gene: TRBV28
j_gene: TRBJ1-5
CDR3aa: CASSFRQANQPQHF
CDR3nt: TGTGCCAGCAGTTTTCGACAGGCGAATCAGCCCCAGCATTTT

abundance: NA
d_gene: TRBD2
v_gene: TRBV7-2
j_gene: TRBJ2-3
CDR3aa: CASSLTSGKVDTQYF
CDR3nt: TGTGCCAGCAGCTTGACTAGCGGGAAAGTAGATACGCAGTATTTT

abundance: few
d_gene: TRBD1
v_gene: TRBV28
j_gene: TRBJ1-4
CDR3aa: CASSFSDRGNEKLFF
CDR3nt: TGTGCCAGCAGTTTCTCTGACAGGGGAAACGAAAAACTGTTTTTT

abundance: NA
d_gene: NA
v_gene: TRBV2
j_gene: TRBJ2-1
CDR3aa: CASSEAVGGPGNEQFF
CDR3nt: TGTGCCAGCAGTGAAGCGGTCGGAGGACCAGGCAATGAGCAGTTCTTC

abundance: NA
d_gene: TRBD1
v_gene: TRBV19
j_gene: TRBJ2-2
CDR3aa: CASSKDRGRTGELFF
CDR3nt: TGTGCCAGTAGTAAGGACAGGGGCAGGACCGGGGAGCTGTTTTTT

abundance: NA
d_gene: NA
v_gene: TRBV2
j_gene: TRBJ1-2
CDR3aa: CASSEAPLAGGYTF
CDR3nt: TGTGCCAGCAGTGAAGCTCCCCTGGCGGGTGGCTACACCTTC

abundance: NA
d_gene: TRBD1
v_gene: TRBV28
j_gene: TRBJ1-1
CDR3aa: CASTPGGTGNTEAFF
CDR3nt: TGTGCCAGCACCCCCGGGGGGACAGGAAACACTGAAGCTTTCTTT

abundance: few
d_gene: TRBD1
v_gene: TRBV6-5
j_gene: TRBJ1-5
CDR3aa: CASSRTGRKDQPQHF
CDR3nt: TGTGCCAGCAGTAGGACAGGGAGGAAGGATCAGCCCCAGCATTTT

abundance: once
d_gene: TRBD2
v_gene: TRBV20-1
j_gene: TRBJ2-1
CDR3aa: CSASLRTSMNEQFF
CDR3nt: TGCAGTGCTAGTCTTAGGACTAGTATGAATGAGCAGTTCTTC

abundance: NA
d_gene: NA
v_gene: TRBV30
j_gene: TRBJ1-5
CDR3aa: CAWSGQTGGNQPQHF
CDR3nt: TGTGCCTGGAGTGGGCAGACAGGTGGCAATCAGCCCCAGCATTTT

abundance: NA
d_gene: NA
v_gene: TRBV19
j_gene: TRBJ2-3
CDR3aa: CASTRYFSTDTQYF
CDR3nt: TGTGCCAGTACTCGGTACTTTTCCACAGATACGCAGTATTTT

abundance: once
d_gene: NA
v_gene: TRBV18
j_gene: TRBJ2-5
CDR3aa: CASSPGIQETQYF
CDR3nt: TGTGCCAGCTCACCCGGGATCCAAGAGACCCAGTACTTC

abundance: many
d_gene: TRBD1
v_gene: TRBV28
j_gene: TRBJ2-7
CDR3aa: CASSSDSGTGVKEQYF
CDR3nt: TGTGCCAGCAGTTCCGATTCCGGGACAGGGGTAAAGGAGCAGTACTTC

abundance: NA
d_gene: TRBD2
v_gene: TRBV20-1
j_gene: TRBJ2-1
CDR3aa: CSASRTSGLSSYNEQFF
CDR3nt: TGCAGTGCTAGTAGGACTAGCGGGTTGAGCTCCTACAATGAGCAGTTCTTC

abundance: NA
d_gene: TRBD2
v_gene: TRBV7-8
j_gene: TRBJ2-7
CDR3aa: CASSLVTASGSYEQYF
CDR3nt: TGTGCCAGCAGCTTAGTTACGGCTAGCGGGAGCTACGAGCAGTACTTC

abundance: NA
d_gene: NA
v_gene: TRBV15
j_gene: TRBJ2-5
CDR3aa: CATSRGRETQYF
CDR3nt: TGTGCCACCAGCAGAGGCCGGGAGACCCAGTACTTC

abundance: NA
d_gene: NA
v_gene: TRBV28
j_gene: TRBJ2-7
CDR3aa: CASTLGGNYEQYF
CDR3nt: TGTGCCAGCACCTTAGGAGGGAACTACGAGCAGTACTTC

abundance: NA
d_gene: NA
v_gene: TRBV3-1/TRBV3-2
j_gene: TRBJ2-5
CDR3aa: CASSQAPSRGSQETQYF
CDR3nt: TGTGCCAGCAGCCAAGCCCCCAGTAGGGGGTCCCAAGAGACCCAGTACTTC

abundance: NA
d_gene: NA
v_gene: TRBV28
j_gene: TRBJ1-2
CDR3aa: CASSLGSNYGYTF
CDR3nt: TGTGCCAGCAGTTTGGGCAGTAACTATGGCTACACCTTC

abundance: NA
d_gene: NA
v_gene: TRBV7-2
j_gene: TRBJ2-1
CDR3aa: CASSLAGDNNEQFF
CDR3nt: TGTGCCAGCAGCTTAGCGGGAGACAACAATGAGCAGTTCTTC

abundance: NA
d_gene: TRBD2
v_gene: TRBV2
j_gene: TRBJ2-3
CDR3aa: CASRGGAQRGGTQYF
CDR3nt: TGTGCCAGCAGGGGAGGGGCTCAGCGCGGTGGTACGCAGTATTTT

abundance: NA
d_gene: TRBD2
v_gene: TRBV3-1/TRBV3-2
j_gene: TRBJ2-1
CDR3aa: CASSQAKLSSGPEVNEQFF
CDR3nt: TGTGCCAGCAGCCAAGCCAAGCTCTCTAGCGGACCCGAAGTTAATGAGCAGTTCTTC

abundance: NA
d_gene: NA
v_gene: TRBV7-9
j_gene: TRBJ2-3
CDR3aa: CASSLVIHGTDTQYF
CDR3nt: TGTGCCAGCAGCTTAGTCATACACGGCACAGATACGCAGTATTTT

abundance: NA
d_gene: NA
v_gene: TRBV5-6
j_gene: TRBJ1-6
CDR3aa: CASSPADTGFGSPLHF
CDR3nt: TGTGCCAGCAGCCCAGCCGACACAGGGTTCGGTTCACCCCTCCACTTT

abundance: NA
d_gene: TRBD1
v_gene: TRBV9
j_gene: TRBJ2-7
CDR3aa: CASSVGTGSGEQYF
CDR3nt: TGTGCCAGCAGCGTAGGGACAGGGAGCGGTGAGCAGTACTTC

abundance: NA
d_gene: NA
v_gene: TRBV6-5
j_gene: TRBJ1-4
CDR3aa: CASRPGQIEKLFF
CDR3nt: TGTGCCAGCAGGCCCGGACAGATTGAAAAACTGTTTTTT

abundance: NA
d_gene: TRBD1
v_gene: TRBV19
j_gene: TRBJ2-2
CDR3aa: CASTTLDRTNTGELFF
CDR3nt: TGTGCCAGTACGACCCTGGACAGGACGAACACCGGGGAGCTGTTTTTT

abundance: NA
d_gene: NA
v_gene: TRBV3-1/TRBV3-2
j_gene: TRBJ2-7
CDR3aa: CASSPRRSHEQYF
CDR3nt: TGTGCCAGCAGCCCTCGGCGGTCCCACGAGCAGTACTTC

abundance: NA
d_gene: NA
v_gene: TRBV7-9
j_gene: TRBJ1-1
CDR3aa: CASSLSQLNTEAFF
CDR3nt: TGTGCCAGCAGCTTATCCCAGTTGAACACTGAAGCTTTCTTT

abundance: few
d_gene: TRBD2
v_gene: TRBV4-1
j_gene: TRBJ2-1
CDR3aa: CASSHHSGRANEQFF
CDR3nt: TGCGCCAGCAGCCACCATAGCGGGAGGGCCAATGAGCAGTTCTTC

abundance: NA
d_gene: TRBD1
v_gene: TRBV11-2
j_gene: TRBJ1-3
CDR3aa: CASSPGGGTGLSGNTIYF
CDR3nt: TGTGCCAGCAGCCCCGGGGGGGGGACAGGGCTCTCTGGAAACACCATATATTTT

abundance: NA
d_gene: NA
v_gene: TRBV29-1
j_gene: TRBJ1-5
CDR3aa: CSVEKPLSSNQPQHF
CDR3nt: TGCAGCGTTGAAAAACCCCTTAGCAGCAATCAGCCCCAGCATTTT

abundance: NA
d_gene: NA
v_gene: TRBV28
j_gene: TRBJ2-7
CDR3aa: CASTLGGSYEQYF
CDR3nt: TGTGCCAGCACCCTCGGGGGATCCTACGAGCAGTACTTC

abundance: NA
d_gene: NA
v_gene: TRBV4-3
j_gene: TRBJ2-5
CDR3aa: CASSQAQGFQETQYF
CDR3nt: TGCGCCAGCAGCCAAGCCCAGGGGTTCCAAGAGACCCAGTACTTC

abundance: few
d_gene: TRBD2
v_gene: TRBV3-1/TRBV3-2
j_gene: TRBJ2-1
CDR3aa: CASSSRGGREFF
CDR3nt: TGTGCCAGCAGCTCCCGGGGGGGTCGGGAGTTCTTC

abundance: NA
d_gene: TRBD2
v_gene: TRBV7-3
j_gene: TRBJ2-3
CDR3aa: CASRPNAGGDTQYF
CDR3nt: TGTGCCAGCAGACCTAATGCGGGAGGAGATACGCAGTATTTT

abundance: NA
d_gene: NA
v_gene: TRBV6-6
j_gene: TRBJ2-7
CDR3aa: CASSQMGPTTGSSYEQYF
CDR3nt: TGTGCCAGCAGTCAAATGGGGCCCACGACAGGAAGCTCCTACGAGCAGTACTTC

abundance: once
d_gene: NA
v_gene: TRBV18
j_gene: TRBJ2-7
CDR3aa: CASSPLGAGSSYEQYF
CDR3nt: TGTGCCAGCTCACCCCTTGGCGCGGGCAGCTCCTACGAGCAGTACTTC

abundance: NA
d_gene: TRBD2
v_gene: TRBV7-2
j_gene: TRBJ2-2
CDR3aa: CASSLGGGTGELFF
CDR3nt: TGTGCCAGCAGCCTCGGGGGAGGGACCGGGGAGCTGTTTTTT

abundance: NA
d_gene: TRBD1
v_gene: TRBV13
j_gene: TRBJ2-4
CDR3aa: CASSSTGTGDIIQYF
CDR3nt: TGTGCCAGCAGCAGTACCGGGACAGGGGATATTATTCAGTACTTC

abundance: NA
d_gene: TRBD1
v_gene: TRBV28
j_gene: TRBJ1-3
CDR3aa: CASVTGGYSGNTIYF
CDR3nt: TGTGCCAGCGTGACAGGGGGCTATTCTGGAAACACCATATATTTT

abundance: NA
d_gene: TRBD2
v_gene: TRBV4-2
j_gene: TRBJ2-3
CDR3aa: CASSQGVAGADTDTQYF
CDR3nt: TGTGCCAGCAGCCAAGGCGTGGCGGGAGCAGATACAGATACGCAGTATTTT

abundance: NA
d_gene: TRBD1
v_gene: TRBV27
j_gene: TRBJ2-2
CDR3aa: CASSFQGDTGELFF
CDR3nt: TGTGCCAGCAGTTTCCAGGGGGACACCGGGGAGCTGTTTTTT

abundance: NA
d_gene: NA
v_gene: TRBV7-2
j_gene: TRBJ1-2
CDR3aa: CASGQGDPLALRRGYTF
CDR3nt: TGTGCCAGCGGCCAGGGCGACCCCCTGGCGTTGCGACGGGGCTACACCTTC

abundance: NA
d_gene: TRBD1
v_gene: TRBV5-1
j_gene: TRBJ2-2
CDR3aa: CASSSGGASGELFF
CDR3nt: TGCGCCAGCAGCTCAGGGGGCGCGTCCGGGGAGCTGTTTTTT

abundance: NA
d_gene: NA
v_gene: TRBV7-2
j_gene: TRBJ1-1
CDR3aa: CASRQQGHPNTEAFF
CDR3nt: TGTGCCAGCAGACAACAGGGACATCCGAACACTGAAGCTTTCTTT